The 5 T cell receptor beta chains in this list originate from one sample, sequenced in a study of T cell responses to AZD1222 COVID-19 vaccine. Profiled with immunoSEQ multiplex PCR; TCRdb holds only in-frame clones, not every one. The sample gives 140,000 to 150,000 clones, more than 75% of which show up once; just under 2% is in the top ten. The sample here was peripheral blood, taken 28 days after the second AZD1222 dose. These receptors all come from an adult who received the AZD1222 COVID-19 vaccine.

The chain combines TRBV2 with TRBJ1-2, with no clear D. The CDR3 totals 12 residues. V was shortened by 7 bases and J by 8 bases, with 14 bases between the two germline ends. CDR1 SNHLY and CDR2 FYNNEI come from the germline V gene. The CDR3 reads CASTGRLTGYTF. Here the CDR3 DNA reads TGTGCCAGCACCGGACGACTTACGGGCTACACCTTC.

The rearrangement joins TRBV6-1 to TRBJ1-2, with D perhaps matching TRBD1 (5 bases). The germline V gene has CDR1 MNHNS and CDR2 SASEGT. Deletions cut 1 base from V and 5 bases from J, with 20 bases between. CDR3 length equals 17 residues. CDR3 sequence (DNA): TGTGCCAGCAGTGAAGGGGAGGGACTCCGAGGAGGGTATGGCTACACCTTC. It yields the protein CASSEGEGLRGGYGYTF.

The V call is TRBV12-5, the J call TRBJ1-5; tentative D call: TRBD1 (6 bases). Deletions cut 5 bases from V and 4 bases from J, with 18 bases between. This CDR3 is built from 16 residues. From germline, CDR1 is LGHNT and CDR2 FRNRAP. The CDR3 bases are TGTGCTAGTGGTCCACCGGGGGGCGGACGGAATCAGCCCCAGCATTTT. Its translation is CASGPPGGGRNQPQHF.

This sequence joins TRBV6-1 and TRBJ2-7, with 13 nucleotides matching TRBD2. Germline V gene lookup returns CDR1 MNHNS and CDR2 SASEGT. The trim removed 3 bases at V and 6 bases at J, leaving 8 bases unmatched. This CDR3 is 16 amino acids long. The CDR3 loop is CASSDHKLAGGSEQYF. The CDR3 DNA reads as TGTGCCAGCAGTGACCACAAACTAGCGGGAGGGTCCGAGCAGTACTTC.

The rearrangement joins TRBV23-1 to TRBJ2-7; 8 positions agree with TRBD1. TRBV23-1 falls under the ORF class, with uncertain function. After removal of 2 bases from V and 3 bases from J, the junction contained 3 bases not matched to a gene. The CDR3 covers 14 residues. The CDR3 region is CASSQGQGYYEQYF. The CDR3 DNA sequence: TGCGCCAGCAGTCAAGGACAGGGTTACTACGAGCAGTACTTC.